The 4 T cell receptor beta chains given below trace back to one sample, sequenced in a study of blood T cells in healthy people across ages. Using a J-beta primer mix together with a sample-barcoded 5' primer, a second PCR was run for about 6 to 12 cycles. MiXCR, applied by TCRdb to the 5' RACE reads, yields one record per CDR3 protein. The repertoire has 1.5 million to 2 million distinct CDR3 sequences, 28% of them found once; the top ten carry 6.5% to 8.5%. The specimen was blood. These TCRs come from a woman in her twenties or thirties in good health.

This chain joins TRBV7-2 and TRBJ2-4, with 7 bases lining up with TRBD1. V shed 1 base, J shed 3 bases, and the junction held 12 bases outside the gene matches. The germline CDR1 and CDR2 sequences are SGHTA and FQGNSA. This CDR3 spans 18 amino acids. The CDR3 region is CASSLEGPTGTGKNIQYF. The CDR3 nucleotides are TGTGCCAGCAGCTTAGAGGGTCCGACAGGGACCGGCAAAAACATTCAGTACTTC.

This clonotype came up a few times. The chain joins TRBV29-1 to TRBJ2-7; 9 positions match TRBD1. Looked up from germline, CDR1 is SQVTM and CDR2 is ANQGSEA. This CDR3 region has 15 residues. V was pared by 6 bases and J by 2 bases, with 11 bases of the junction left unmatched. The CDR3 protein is CSVSPLGTGTYEQYF. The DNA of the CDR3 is TGCAGCGTCTCCCCCCTGGGGACAGGGACCTACGAGCAGTACTTC.

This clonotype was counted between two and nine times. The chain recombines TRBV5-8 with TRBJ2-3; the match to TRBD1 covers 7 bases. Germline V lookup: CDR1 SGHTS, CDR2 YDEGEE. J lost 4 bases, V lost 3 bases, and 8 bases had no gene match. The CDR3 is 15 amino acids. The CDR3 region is CASSSGQAGPDTQYF. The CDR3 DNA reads TGTGCCAGCAGCTCAGGACAGGCTGGCCCAGATACGCAGTATTTT.

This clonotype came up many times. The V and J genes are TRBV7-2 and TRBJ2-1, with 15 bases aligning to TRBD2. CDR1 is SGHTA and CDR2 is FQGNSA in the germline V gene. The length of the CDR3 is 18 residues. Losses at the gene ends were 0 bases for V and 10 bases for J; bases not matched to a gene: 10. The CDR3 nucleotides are TGTGCCAGCAGCTTAGCGCCGGGACTAGCGGGAGGACCCCGGGAGCAGTTCTTC. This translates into CASSLAPGLAGGPREQFF. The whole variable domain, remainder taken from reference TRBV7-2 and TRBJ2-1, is GAGVSQSPSNKVTEKGKDVELRCDPISGHTALYWYRQSLGQGLEFLIYFQGNSAPDKSGLPSDRFSAERTGGSVSTLTIQRTQQEDSAVYLCASSLAPGLAGGPREQFFGPGTRLTVL.